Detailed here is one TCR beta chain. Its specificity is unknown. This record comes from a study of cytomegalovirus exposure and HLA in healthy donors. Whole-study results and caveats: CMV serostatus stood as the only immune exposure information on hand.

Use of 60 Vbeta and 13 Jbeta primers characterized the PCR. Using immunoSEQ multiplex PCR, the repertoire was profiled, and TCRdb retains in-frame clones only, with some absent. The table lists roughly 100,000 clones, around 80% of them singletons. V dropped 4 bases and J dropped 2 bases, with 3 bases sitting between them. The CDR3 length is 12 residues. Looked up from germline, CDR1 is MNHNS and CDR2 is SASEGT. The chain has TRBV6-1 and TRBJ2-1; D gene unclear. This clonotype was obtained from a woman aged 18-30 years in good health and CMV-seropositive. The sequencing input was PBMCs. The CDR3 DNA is TGTGCCAGCAGTGTCACCTACAATGAGCAGTTCTTC. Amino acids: CASSVTYNEQFF.